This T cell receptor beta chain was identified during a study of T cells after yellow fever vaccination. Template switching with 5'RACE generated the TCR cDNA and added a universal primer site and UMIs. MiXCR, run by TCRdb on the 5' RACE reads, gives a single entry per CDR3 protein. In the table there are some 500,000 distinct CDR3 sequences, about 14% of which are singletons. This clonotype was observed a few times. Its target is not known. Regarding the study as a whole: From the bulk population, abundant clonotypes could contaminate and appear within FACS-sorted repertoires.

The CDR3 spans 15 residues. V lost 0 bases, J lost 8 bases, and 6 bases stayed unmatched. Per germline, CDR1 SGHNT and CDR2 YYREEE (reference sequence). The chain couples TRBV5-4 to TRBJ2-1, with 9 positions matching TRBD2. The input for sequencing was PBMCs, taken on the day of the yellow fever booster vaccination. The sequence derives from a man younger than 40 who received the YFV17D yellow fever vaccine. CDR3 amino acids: CASSLVIAGDDEQFF. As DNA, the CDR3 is TGTGCCAGCAGCTTGGTGATAGCGGGAGATGATGAGCAGTTCTTC.